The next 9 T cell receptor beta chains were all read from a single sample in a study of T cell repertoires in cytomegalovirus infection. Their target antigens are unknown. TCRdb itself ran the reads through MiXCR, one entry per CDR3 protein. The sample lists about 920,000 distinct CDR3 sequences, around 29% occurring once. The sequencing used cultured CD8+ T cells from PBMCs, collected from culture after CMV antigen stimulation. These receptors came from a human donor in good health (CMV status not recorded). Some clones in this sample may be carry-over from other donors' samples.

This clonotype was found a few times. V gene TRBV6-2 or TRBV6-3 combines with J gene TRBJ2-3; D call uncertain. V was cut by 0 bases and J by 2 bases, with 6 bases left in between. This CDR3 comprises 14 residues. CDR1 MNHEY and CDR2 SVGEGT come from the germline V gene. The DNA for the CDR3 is TGTGCCAGCAGTTACTCGACACACACAGATACGCAGTATTTT. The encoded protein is CASSYSTHTDTQYF.

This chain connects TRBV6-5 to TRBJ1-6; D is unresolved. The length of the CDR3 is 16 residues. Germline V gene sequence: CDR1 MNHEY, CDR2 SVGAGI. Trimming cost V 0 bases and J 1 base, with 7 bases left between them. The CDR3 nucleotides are TGTGCCAGCAGTTACTCGAACCCGTCCTATAATTCACCCCTCCACTTT. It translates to CASSYSNPSYNSPLHF.

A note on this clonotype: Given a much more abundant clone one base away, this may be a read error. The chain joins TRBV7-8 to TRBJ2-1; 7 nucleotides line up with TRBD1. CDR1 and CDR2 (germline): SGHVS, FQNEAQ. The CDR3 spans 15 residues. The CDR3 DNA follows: TGTGCCGGCAGCTTATTGGGACAGAGTTACAATGAGCAGTTCTTC. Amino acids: CAGSLLGQSYNEQFF.

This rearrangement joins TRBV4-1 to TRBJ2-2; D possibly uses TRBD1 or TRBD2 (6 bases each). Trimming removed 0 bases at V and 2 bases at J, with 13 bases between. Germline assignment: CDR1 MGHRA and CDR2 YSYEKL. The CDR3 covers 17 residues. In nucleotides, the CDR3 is TGCGCCAGCAGCCAAGATCTTGGGGGGCTCAACACCGGGGAGCTGTTTTTT. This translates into CASSQDLGGLNTGELFF.

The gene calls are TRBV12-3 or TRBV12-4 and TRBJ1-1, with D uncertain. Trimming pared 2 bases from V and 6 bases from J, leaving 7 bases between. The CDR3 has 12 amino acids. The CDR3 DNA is TGTGCCAGCAGTTTAATGGCCGCTGAAGCTTTCTTT. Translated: CASSLMAAEAFF.

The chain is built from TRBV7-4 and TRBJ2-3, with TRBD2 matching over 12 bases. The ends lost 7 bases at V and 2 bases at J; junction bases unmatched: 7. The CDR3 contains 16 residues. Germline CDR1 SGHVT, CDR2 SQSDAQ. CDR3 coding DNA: TGTGCCAGCACCAGACTAGCGGGGGAATACACAGATACGCAGTATTTT. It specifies CASTRLAGEYTDTQYF.

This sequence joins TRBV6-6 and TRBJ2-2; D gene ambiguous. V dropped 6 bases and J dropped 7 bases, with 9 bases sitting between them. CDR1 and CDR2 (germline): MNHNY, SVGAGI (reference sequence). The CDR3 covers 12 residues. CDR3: CASSPEGGELFF. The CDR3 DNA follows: TGTGCCAGCAGCCCCGAAGGCGGGGAGCTGTTTTTT.

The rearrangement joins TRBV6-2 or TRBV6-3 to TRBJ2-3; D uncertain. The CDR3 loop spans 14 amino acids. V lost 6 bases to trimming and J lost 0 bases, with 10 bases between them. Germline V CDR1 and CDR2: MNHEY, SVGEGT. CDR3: CASSLRPSTDTQYF. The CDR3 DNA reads TGTGCCAGCAGCCTCAGGCCAAGCACAGATACGCAGTATTTT.

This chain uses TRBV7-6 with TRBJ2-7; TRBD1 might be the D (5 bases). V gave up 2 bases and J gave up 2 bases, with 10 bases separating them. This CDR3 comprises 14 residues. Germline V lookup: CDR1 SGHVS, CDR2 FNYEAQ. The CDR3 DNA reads TGTGCCAGCAGCTTAAGTGACAGTCCCTACGAGCAGTACGTC. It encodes CASSLSDSPYEQYV.